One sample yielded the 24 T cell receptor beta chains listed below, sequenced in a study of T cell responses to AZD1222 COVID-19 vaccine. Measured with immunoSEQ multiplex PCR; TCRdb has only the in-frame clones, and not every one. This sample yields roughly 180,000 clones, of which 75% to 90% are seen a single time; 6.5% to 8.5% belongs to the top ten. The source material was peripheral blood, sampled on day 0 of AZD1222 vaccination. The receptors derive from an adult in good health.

The CDR3 region has the DNA TGCGCCAGCAGACCCCGCCTAACAGCGACAGATACGCAGTATTTT. Its protein product is CASRPRLTATDTQYF. This chain uses TRBV4-1 with TRBJ2-3, with no clear D. The germline gives CDR1 MGHRA, CDR2 YSYEKL. The CDR3 totals 15 residues. Trimming pared 6 bases from V and 3 bases from J, leaving 16 bases between.

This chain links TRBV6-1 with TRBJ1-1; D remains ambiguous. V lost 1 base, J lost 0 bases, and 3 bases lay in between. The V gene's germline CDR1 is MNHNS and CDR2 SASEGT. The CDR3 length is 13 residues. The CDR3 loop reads CASSEGLNTEAFF. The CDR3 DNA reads TGTGCCAGCAGTGAAGGGTTGAACACTGAAGCTTTCTTT.

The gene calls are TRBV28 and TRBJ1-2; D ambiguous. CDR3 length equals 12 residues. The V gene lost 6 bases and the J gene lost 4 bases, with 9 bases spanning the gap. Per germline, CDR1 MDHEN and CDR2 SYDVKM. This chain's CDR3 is CASSLEGYGYTF. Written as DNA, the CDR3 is TGTGCCAGCAGCTTAGAGGGCTATGGCTACACCTTC.

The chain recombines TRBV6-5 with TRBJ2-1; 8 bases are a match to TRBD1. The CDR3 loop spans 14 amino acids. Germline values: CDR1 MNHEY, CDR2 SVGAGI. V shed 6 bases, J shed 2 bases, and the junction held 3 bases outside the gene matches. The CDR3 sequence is CASRGQGPYNEQFF. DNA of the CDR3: TGTGCCAGCAGAGGACAGGGCCCCTACAATGAGCAGTTCTTC.

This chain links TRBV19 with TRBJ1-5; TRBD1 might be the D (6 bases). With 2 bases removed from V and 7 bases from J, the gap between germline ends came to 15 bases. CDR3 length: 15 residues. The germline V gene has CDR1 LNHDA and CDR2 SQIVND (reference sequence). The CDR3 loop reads CASSIKGGGSQPQHF. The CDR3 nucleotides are TGTGCCAGTAGTATAAAGGGAGGGGGGTCCCAGCCCCAGCATTTT.

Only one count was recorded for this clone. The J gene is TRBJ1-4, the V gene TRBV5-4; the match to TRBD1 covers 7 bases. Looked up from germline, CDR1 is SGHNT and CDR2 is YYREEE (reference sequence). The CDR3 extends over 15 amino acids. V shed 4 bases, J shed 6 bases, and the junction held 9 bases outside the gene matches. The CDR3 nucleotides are TGTGCCAGCAGCGATTCCGGGACAGTTTATGAAAAACTGTTTTTT. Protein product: CASSDSGTVYEKLFF.

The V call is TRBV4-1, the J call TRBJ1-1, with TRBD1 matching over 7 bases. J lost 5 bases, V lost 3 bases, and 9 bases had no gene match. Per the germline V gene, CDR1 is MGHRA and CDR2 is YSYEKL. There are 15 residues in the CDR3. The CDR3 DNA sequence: TGCGCCAGCAGCCAGCCGGGACAGCCAAGGACTGAAGCTTTCTTT. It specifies CASSQPGQPRTEAFF.

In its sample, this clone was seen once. As DNA, the CDR3 is TGCGCCAGCAGCCCGAGCCGGGGACGGGGGGATTACACAGATACGCAGTATTTT. It encodes CASSPSRGRGDYTDTQYF. The V call is TRBV4-1, the J call TRBJ2-3, with 7 bases fitting TRBD2. Germline-derived CDR1 and CDR2 are MGHRA and YSYEKL. This CDR3 region has 18 residues. Trimming took 4 bases from V and 2 from J; bases not matched to a gene: 15.

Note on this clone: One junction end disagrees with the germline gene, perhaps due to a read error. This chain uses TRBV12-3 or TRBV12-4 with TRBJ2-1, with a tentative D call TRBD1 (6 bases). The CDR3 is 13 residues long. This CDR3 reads CASSRTVYNGQFF. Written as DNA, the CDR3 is TGTGCCAGCAGTCGGACAGTCTACAATGGGCAGTTCTTC.

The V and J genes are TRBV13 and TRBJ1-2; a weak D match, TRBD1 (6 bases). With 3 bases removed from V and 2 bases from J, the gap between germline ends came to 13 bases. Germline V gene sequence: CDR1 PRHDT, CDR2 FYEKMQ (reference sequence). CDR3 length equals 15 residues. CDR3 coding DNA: TGTGCCAGCAGCTTTGGACAGAACCAGAACTATGGCTACACCTTC. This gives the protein CASSFGQNQNYGYTF.

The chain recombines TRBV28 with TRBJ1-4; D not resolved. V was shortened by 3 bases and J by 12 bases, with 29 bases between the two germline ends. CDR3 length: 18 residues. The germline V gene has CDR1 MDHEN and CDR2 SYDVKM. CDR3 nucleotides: TGTGCCAGCAGTTTTCCCGGACGGGGTAATATGGAATATGTTGAACTGTTTTTT. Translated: CASSFPGRGNMEYVELFF.

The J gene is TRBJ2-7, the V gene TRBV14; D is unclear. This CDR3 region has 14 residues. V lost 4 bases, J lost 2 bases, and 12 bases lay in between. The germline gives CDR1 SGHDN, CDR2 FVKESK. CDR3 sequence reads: CASSLPDVPYEQYF. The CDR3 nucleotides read TGTGCCAGCAGCCTACCGGACGTGCCCTACGAGCAGTACTTC.

CDR3 loop: CASSVQGPAANYGYTF. The CDR3, as DNA: TGTGCCAGCAGCGTTCAGGGTCCCGCGGCTAACTATGGCTACACCTTC. This chain uses TRBV9 with TRBJ1-2; D perhaps matches TRBD1 (5 bases). This CDR3 is 16 amino acids long. The V and J ends lost 2 bases and 0 bases respectively, with 14 bases between them. Germline V CDR1 and CDR2: SGDLS, YYNGEE.

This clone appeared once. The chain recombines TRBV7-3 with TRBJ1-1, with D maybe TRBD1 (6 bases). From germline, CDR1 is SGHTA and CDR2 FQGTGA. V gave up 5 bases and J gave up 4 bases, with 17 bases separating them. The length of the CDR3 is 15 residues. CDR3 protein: CASSPPGGEGTEAFF. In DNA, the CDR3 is TGTGCCAGCAGCCCCCCCGGGGGCGAGGGCACTGAAGCTTTCTTT.

In nucleotides, the CDR3 is TGTGCCACCAGCACCGCCGAATGGAGGAAGCCGTCCGGGGAGCTGTTTTTT. Protein sequence: CATSTAEWRKPSGELFF. The genes are TRBV15 and TRBJ2-2, with D maybe TRBD2 (5 bases). CDR3 size: 17 residues. Germline V gene lookup returns CDR1 LNHNV and CDR2 YYDKDF (reference sequence). Trimming took 4 bases from V and 6 from J, leaving 21 bases between them.

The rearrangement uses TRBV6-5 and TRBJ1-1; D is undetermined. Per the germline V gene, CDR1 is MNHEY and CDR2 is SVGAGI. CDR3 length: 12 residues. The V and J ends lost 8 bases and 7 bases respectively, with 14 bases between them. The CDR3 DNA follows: TGTGCCAGCTCGTATCGAGGCCTTGAAGCTTTCTTT. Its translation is CASSYRGLEAFF.

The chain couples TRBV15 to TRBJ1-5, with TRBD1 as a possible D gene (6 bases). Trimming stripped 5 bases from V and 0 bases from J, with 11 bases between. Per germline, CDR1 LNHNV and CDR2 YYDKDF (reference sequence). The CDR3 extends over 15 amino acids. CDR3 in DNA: TGTGCCACCAGCGTGGACAGACTTAGCAATCAGCCCCAGCATTTT. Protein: CATSVDRLSNQPQHF.

CDR3 sequence (DNA): TGCGCCAGCAGCTTTGGGACCTCTAGGGAGCAGTACTTC. Amino acid sequence: CASSFGTSREQYF. The rearrangement links TRBV5-1 to TRBJ2-7, with D perhaps being TRBD1 or TRBD2 (5 bases each). The CDR3 contains 13 residues. Per the germline V gene, CDR1 is SGHRS and CDR2 is YFSETQ. The V end was cut by 2 bases, the J end by 7 bases, with 13 bases between.

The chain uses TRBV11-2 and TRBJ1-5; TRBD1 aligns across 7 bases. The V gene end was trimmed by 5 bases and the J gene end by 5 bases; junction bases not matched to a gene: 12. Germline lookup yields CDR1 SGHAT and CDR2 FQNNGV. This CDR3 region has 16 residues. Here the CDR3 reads CASSPGLTGTDQPQHF. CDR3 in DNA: TGTGCCAGCAGCCCCGGTCTAACAGGGACAGATCAGCCCCAGCATTTT. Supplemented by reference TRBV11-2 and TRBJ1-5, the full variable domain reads EAGVAQSPRYKIIEKRQSVAFWCNPISGHATLYWYQQILGQGPKLLIQFQNNGVVDDSQLPKDRFSAERLKGVDSTLKIQPAKLEDSAVYLCASSPGLTGTDQPQHFGDGTRLSIL.

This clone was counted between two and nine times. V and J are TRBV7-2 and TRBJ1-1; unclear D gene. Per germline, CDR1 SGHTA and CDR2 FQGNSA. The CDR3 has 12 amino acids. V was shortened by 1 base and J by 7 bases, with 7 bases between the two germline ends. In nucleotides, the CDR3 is TGTGCCAGCAGCTTAGACGTAAATGAAGCTTTCTTT. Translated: CASSLDVNEAFF.

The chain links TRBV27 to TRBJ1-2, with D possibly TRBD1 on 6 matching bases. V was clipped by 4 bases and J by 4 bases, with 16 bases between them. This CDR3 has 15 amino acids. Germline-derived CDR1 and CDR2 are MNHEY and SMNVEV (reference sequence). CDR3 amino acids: CASSYLPGGTYGYTF. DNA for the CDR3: TGTGCCAGCAGTTACCTACCTGGGGGCACCTATGGCTACACCTTC.

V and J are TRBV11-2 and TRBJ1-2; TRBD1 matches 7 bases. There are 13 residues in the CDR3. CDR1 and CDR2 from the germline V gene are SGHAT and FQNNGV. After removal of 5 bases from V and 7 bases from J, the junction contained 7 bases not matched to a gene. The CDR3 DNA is TGTGCCAGCAGCCCCAGGGGGGCTTCTGGCTACACCTTC. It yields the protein CASSPRGASGYTF.

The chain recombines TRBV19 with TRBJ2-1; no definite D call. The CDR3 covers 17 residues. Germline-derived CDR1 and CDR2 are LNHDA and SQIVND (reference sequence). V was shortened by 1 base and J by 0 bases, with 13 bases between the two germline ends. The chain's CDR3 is CASSIVLRRSSYNEQFF. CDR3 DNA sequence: TGTGCCAGTAGTATAGTGCTTCGGAGAAGCTCCTACAATGAGCAGTTCTTC.

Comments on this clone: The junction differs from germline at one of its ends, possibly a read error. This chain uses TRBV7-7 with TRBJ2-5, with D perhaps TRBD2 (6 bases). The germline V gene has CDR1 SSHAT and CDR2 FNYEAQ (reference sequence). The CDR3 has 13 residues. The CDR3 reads CASSGLFQETQYF. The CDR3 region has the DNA TGTGCTAGCAGCGGACTATTTCAAGAGACCCAGTACTTC.